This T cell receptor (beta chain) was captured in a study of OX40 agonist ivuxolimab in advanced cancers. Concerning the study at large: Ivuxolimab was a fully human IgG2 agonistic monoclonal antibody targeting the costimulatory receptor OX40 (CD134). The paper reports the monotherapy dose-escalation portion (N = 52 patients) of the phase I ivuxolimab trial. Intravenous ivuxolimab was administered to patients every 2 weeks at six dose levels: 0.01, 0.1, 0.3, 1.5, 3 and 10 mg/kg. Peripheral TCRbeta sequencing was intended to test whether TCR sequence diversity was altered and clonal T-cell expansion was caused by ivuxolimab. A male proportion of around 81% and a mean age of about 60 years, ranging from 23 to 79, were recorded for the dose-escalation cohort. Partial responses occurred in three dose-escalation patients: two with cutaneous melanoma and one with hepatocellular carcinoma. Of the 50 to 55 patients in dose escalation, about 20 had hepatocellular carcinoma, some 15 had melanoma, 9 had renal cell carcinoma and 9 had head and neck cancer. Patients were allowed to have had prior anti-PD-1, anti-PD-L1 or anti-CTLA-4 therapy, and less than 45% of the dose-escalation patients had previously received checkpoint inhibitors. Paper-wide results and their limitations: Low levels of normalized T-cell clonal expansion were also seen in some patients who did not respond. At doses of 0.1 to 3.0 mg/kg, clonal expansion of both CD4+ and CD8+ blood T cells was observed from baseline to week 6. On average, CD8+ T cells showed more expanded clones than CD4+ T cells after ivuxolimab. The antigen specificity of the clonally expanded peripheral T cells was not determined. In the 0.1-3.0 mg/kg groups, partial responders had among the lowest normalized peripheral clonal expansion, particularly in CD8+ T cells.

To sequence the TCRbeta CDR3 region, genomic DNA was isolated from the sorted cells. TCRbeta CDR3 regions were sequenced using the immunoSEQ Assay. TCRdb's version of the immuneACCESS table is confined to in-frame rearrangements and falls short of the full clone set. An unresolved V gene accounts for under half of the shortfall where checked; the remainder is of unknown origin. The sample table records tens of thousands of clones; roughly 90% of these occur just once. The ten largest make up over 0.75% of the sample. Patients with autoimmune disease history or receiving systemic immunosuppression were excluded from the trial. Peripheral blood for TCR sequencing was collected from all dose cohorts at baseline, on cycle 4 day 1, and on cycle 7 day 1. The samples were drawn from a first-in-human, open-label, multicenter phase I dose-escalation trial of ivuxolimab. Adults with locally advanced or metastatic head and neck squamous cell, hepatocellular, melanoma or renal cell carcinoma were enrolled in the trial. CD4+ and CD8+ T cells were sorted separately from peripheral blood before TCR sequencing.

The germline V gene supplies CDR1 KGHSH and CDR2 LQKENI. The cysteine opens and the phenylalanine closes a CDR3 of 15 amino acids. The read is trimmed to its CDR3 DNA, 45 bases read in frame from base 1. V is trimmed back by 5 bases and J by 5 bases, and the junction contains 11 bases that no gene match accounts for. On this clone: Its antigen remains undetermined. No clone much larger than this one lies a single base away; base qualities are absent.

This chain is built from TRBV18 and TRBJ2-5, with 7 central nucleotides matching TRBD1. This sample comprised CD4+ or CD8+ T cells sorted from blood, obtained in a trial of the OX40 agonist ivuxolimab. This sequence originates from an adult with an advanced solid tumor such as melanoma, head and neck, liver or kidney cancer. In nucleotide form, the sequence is TGTGCCAGCTCAGATGCGAGAGGGGGCCTGGAGACCCAGTACTTC. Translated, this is CASSDARGGLETQYF. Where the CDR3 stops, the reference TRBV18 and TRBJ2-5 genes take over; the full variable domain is NAGVMQNPRHLVRRRGQEARLRCSPMKGHSHVYWYRQLPEEGLKFMVYLQKENIIDESGMPKERFSAEFPKEGPSILRIQQVVRGDSAAYFCASSDARGGLETQYFGPGTRLLVL.